The next 32 T cell receptor beta chains were all read from a single sample in a study of blood T cell repertoires in COVID-19. Method: immunoSEQ multiplex PCR; TCRdb's copy keeps in-frame clones and lacks some. The table has roughly 130,000 clones, more than 70% seen once. Material: peripheral blood. Receptor source: a woman under 40 who had recovered from COVID-19.

The chain couples TRBV14 to TRBJ2-3, with D possibly matching TRBD2 (5 bases). From germline, CDR1 is SGHDN and CDR2 FVKESK. Trimming left V 0 bases short and J 4 bases short, with 11 bases between. The CDR3 runs to 15 residues. CDR3 residues: CASSQEWTPSDTQYF. The CDR3 DNA reads as TGTGCCAGCAGCCAAGAATGGACTCCCTCAGATACGCAGTATTTT.

This clone was picked up a small number of times. The chain recombines TRBV6-5 with TRBJ2-1, with 7 bases fitting TRBD1. CDR3 size: 15 residues. Germline values: CDR1 MNHEY, CDR2 SVGAGI. J was trimmed by 1 base and V by 6 bases; bases with no gene match: 6. CDR3 bases: TGTGCCAGCAGCCCCGGACAGGTTTCCTACAATGAGCAGTTCTTC. Protein: CASSPGQVSYNEQFF.

The rearrangement joins TRBV18 to TRBJ1-1, with D unresolved. This CDR3 has 15 residues. The germline V gene has CDR1 KGHSH and CDR2 LQKENI. Trimming left V 6 bases short and J 0 bases short, with 14 bases between. CDR3 amino acids: CASSPRDFMNTEAFF. The CDR3 nucleotides are TGTGCCAGCTCGCCCCGGGATTTCATGAACACTGAAGCTTTCTTT.

This clone was counted once. This chain connects TRBV3-1 (or the pseudogene TRBV3-2) to TRBJ1-6; no clear D. Germline CDR1 LGHDT, CDR2 YNNKEL (reference sequence). Trimming took 1 base from V and 9 from J, leaving 4 bases between them. This CDR3 comprises 12 residues. CDR3 bases: TGTGCCAGCAGCCAAGTCAGTTCACCCCTCCACTTT. Its translation is CASSQVSSPLHF.

The chain has TRBV6-5 and TRBJ2-2, with 7 positions matching TRBD1. Germline-derived CDR1 and CDR2 are MNHEY and SVGAGI. V was clipped by 5 bases and J by 8 bases; unmatched bases: 8. This CDR3 is 14 amino acids long. The CDR3 DNA sequence: TGTGCCAGCAGTACTCGGACAGGAGCAGGGGAGCTGTTTTTT. Protein product: CASSTRTGAGELFF.

The genes are TRBV5-5 and TRBJ2-3; tentative D call: TRBD2 (6 bases). V was shortened by 4 bases and J by 4 bases, with 10 bases between the two germline ends. From germline, CDR1 is SGHKS and CDR2 YYEKEE (reference sequence). This CDR3 has 13 amino acids. The CDR3 loop is CASSVGTPDTQYF. Written as DNA, the CDR3 is TGTGCCAGCAGCGTCGGGACTCCAGATACGCAGTATTTT.

This sequence joins TRBV19 and TRBJ2-3, with TRBD2 as a possible D gene (5 bases). Germline CDR1 reads LNHDA; CDR2 reads SQIVND (reference sequence). The germline V and J ends were trimmed by 4 bases and 3 bases, with 14 bases remaining between them. The CDR3 covers 15 residues. The CDR3 reads CASSTDGPGTDTQYF. As DNA, the CDR3 is TGTGCCAGTAGTACCGATGGGCCGGGGACAGATACGCAGTATTTT.

This clone was seen at least ten times. The chain recombines TRBV10-3 with TRBJ2-1, with TRBD2 matching over 9 bases. The V gene end was trimmed by 7 bases and the J gene end by 6 bases; junction bases not matched to a gene: 4. The CDR3 has 13 residues. From germline, CDR1 is ENHRY and CDR2 SYGVKD. The CDR3 sequence is CAITETSGNEQFF. CDR3 coding DNA: TGTGCCATCACCGAGACTAGCGGCAATGAGCAGTTCTTC.

This chain connects TRBV6-5 to TRBJ2-2; the match to TRBD1 covers 7 bases. The ends lost 2 bases at V and 1 base at J; junction bases unmatched: 1. CDR1 MNHEY and CDR2 SVGAGI come from the germline V gene. The CDR3 has 15 amino acids. In DNA, the CDR3 is TGTGCCAGCAGTTACGACAGGGTGAACACCGGGGAGCTGTTTTTT. Translating gives CASSYDRVNTGELFF.

The V and J genes are TRBV6-5 and TRBJ1-1; no reliable D call. V was pared by 11 bases and J by 4 bases, with 17 bases between. Per the germline V gene, CDR1 is MNHEY and CDR2 is SVGAGI. This CDR3 is built from 13 residues. DNA of the CDR3: TGTGCCGGAACTTCAGGTCTGGGCACTGAAGCTTTCTTT. Translated, it gives CAGTSGLGTEAFF.

This chain's CDR3 is CASSYGPPTEAFF. The CDR3, as DNA: TGTGCCAGCAGTTACGGGCCGCCCACTGAAGCTTTCTTT. The chain carries TRBV6-5 and TRBJ1-1; D is unclear. Germline V gives CDR1 MNHEY, CDR2 SVGAGI. The CDR3 contains 13 residues. V was clipped by 2 bases and J by 4 bases, with 8 bases between them.

Only a few counts were recorded for this clone. The J gene is TRBJ1-4, the V gene TRBV25-1, with 10 bases that match TRBD1. Germline assignment: CDR1 MGHDK and CDR2 SYGVNS. CDR3 length: 15 amino acids. With 4 bases clipped from V and 7 bases from J, the junction kept 6 bases outside the gene matches. CDR3 sequence (DNA): TGTGCCAGCAGTGCCACTGACAGGGGGCCTGAAAAACTGTTTTTT. It codes for CASSATDRGPEKLFF.

Only one count was recorded for this clone. The V call is TRBV3-1 (or the pseudogene TRBV3-2), the J call TRBJ2-5; 10 nucleotides match TRBD2. The germline V gene has CDR1 LGHDT and CDR2 YNNKEL (reference sequence). The V and J ends lost 1 base and 7 bases, in that order; junction bases with no gene match: 9. The CDR3 contains 16 residues. CDR3 amino acids: CASSQGLRTSGWTQYF. The CDR3 nucleotides are TGTGCCAGCAGCCAAGGACTAAGGACTAGCGGATGGACCCAGTACTTC.

V is TRBV19 and J is TRBJ2-5, with 8 bases that match TRBD2. Trimming took 5 bases from V and 4 from J; bases not matched to a gene: 9. Germline CDR1 reads LNHDA; CDR2 reads SQIVND (reference sequence). The CDR3 is 15 residues long. For the CDR3, the DNA is TGTGCCAGTAGTCCCGAGGGCGGGGGGCCAGAGACCCAGTACTTC. Translated, it gives CASSPEGGGPETQYF.

This clone was detected only a few times. One end of the junction varies from germline; a read error may be responsible. The chain employs TRBV4-2 and TRBJ1-2; D is undetermined. The germline V gene encodes CDR1 LGHNA and CDR2 YNFKEQ. The length of the CDR3 is 16 residues. DNA of the CDR3: TGTGCCAGCAGCGAAGAGGTCCCCGCACTGAACTATGGCTACACCTTC. Translation: CASSEEVPALNYGYTF.

The CDR3 spells CATRAQGRVETQYF. Written as DNA, the CDR3 is TGTGCCACCCGGGCCCAGGGAAGGGTAGAGACCCAGTACTTC. The genes are TRBV10-3 and TRBJ2-5; TRBD1 might be the D (5 bases). Germline-derived CDR1 and CDR2 are ENHRY and SYGVKD. Trimming cost V 10 bases and J 4 bases, with 19 bases left between them. The CDR3 spans 14 residues.

This chain uses TRBV7-9 with TRBJ2-2; 8 nucleotides align to TRBD1. V shed 4 bases, J shed 6 bases, and the junction held 13 bases outside the gene matches. This CDR3 region has 17 residues. CDR1 is SEHNR, CDR2 FQNEAQ, per germline (reference sequence). The CDR3 reads CASSSRQGQGAAGELFF. CDR3 coding DNA: TGTGCCAGCAGCTCAAGGCAAGGGCAGGGGGCTGCCGGGGAGCTGTTTTTT.

The rearrangement joins TRBV19 to TRBJ2-2, with D possibly TRBD1 on 6 matching bases. This CDR3 contains 14 residues. Trimming left V 6 bases short and J 2 bases short, with 10 bases between. From germline, CDR1 is LNHDA and CDR2 SQIVND (reference sequence). The CDR3 reads CASSKGQNTGELFF. DNA for the CDR3: TGTGCCAGTAGCAAGGGACAAAACACCGGGGAGCTGTTTTTT.

The rearrangement links TRBV25-1 to TRBJ1-2; 11 bases line up with TRBD1. The germline V gene encodes CDR1 MGHDK and CDR2 SYGVNS. CDR3 length: 16 amino acids. J gave up 4 bases and V 0 bases, and 4 bases lay outside the gene matches. For the CDR3, the DNA is TGTGCCAGCAGTGAATATCGGACAGGGGGCGCCTATGGCTACACCTTC. Protein: CASSEYRTGGAYGYTF.

The chain combines TRBV30 with TRBJ2-2, with no clear D. Trimming pared 0 bases from V and 7 bases from J, leaving 12 bases between. Germline CDR1 GTSNPN, CDR2 SVGIG (reference sequence). The CDR3 extends over 14 amino acids. In nucleotides, the CDR3 is TGTGCCTGGAGTGTGACTTCGAAGGTCGGGGAGCTGTTTTTT. It translates to CAWSVTSKVGELFF.

The rearrangement links TRBV6-4 to TRBJ2-3; a possible D gene is TRBD2 (7 bases). Trimming pared 2 bases from V and 6 bases from J, leaving 9 bases between. The CDR3 totals 13 residues. Germline V gene lookup returns CDR1 MRHNA and CDR2 SNTAGT. In nucleotides, the CDR3 is TGTGCCAGCAGTGACGAGGGGGGGGATACGCAGTATTTT. Amino acid sequence: CASSDEGGDTQYF.

The chain combines TRBV4-2 with TRBJ2-7, with a possible D match to TRBD1 (6 bases). The V and J ends lost 0 bases and 3 bases respectively, with 12 bases between them. The CDR3 covers 15 residues. Germline CDR1 LGHNA, CDR2 YNFKEQ. The CDR3: CASSQEGQIIYEQYF. The CDR3 DNA is TGTGCCAGCAGCCAAGAAGGACAGATAATCTACGAGCAGTACTTC.

The CDR3 DNA is TGTGCCAGCTCGACCGGGACAGGGTCCCGCGAGCAGTACTTC. Its protein product is CASSTGTGSREQYF. The V and J genes are TRBV18 and TRBJ2-7; TRBD1 agrees at 9 bases. The CDR3 covers 14 residues. Per germline, CDR1 KGHSH and CDR2 LQKENI. Losses at the gene ends were 6 bases for V and 6 bases for J; bases not matched to a gene: 9.

This rearrangement joins TRBV9 to TRBJ1-1; maybe TRBD1 (5 bases). The CDR3 length is 14 residues. Germline CDR1 reads SGDLS; CDR2 reads YYNGEE. Deletions cut 0 bases from V and 1 base from J, with 7 bases between. CDR3 amino acids: CASSVGTGNTEAFF. As DNA, the CDR3 is TGTGCCAGCAGCGTAGGTACAGGGAACACTGAAGCTTTCTTT.

In nucleotides, the CDR3 is TGTGCCAGCAGCTTAGACCGGAGCTCCTACGAGCAGTACTTC. It translates to CASSLDRSSYEQYF. The genes are TRBV11-2 and TRBJ2-7; D not certain. With 0 bases removed from V and 0 bases from J, the gap between germline ends came to 6 bases. From germline, CDR1 is SGHAT and CDR2 FQNNGV. The length of the CDR3 is 14 residues.

This clone is medium-sized. The V call is TRBV7-3, the J call TRBJ2-1; D perhaps matches TRBD2 (5 bases). CDR1 and CDR2 (germline): SGHTA, FQGTGA. Trimming removed 3 bases at V and 1 base at J, with 10 bases between. The CDR3 has 15 residues. The CDR3 DNA is TGTGCCAGCAGCTTTGGACTTCATTCCTACAATGAGCAGTTCTTC. Encoded protein: CASSFGLHSYNEQFF.

The gene calls are TRBV5-4 and TRBJ2-3; the D gene is possibly TRBD2 (6 bases). Germline V CDR1 and CDR2: SGHNT, YYREEE (reference sequence). There are 14 residues in the CDR3. Trimming took 0 bases from V and 3 from J, leaving 8 bases between them. CDR3 protein: CASSLAGGTDTQYF. The CDR3 DNA reads as TGTGCCAGCAGCTTGGCCGGGGGAACAGATACGCAGTATTTT.

The chain couples TRBV7-8 to TRBJ2-7; 11 nucleotides align to TRBD2. Germline V lookup: CDR1 SGHVS, CDR2 FQNEAQ. The CDR3 covers 13 residues. V shed 7 bases, J shed 4 bases, and the junction held 3 bases outside the gene matches. The CDR3 reads CASKLAGAYEQYF. The CDR3 DNA reads TGTGCCAGCAAACTAGCGGGAGCTTACGAGCAGTACTTC.

This clone qualifies as medium-sized. This chain uses TRBV7-9 with TRBJ1-5; D gene unclear. V lost 8 bases, J lost 4 bases, and 21 bases lay in between. In germline, CDR1 is SEHNR, CDR2 FQNEAQ (reference sequence). This CDR3 has 16 residues. The chain's CDR3 is CASASGAAVKNQPQHF. As DNA, the CDR3 is TGTGCCAGCGCCTCCGGTGCGGCCGTTAAAAATCAGCCCCAGCATTTT. The variable domain in full, completed from reference TRBV7-9 and TRBJ1-5, reads DTGVSQNPRHKITKRGQNVTFRCDPISEHNRLYWYRQTLGQGPEFLTYFQNEAQLEKSRLLSDRFSAERPKGSFSTLEIQRTEQGDSAMYLCASASGAAVKNQPQHFGDGTRLSIL.

This chain uses TRBV5-6 with TRBJ2-2, with a tentative D call TRBD1 (6 bases). The CDR3 is 14 residues long. V lost 4 bases, J lost 4 bases, and 11 bases lay in between. Germline assignment: CDR1 SGHDT and CDR2 YYEEEE. This CDR3 reads CASSLDRSTGELFF. The CDR3 DNA reads TGTGCCAGCAGCCTCGACAGGTCCACCGGGGAGCTGTTTTTT.

The rearrangement joins TRBV6-5 to TRBJ2-5; possible D gene TRBD1, 6 bases. Germline lookup yields CDR1 MNHEY and CDR2 SVGAGI. Trimming shortened V by 8 bases and J by 5 bases, and 21 bases separated the two germline ends. This CDR3 is 15 amino acids long. The CDR3 region has the DNA TGTGCCAGCCTTAGGCAAACAGGGCGTAGGGAGACCCAGTACTTC. It codes for CASLRQTGRRETQYF.

This clone has just one count. The chain couples TRBV25-1 to TRBJ2-3; perhaps TRBD2 as D (6 bases). Deletions cut 3 bases from V and 3 bases from J, with 13 bases between. CDR1 is MGHDK and CDR2 is SYGVNS in the germline V gene. The CDR3 is made up of 15 amino acids. CDR3 coding DNA: TGTGCCAGCAGTGATGACGGGAGACGAACAGATACGCAGTATTTT. Its translation: CASSDDGRRTDTQYF.